In this sample, the clone carrying this T cell receptor (beta chain) turned up a few times. The sample belongs to a study of beta chain features in type 1 diabetes. Expressed TCRB transcripts were sequenced after all isolated RNA was converted to cDNA. Assay used: immunoSEQ multiplex PCR; TCRdb lists only in-frame clones, some missing. The table records roughly 450,000 clones, about an eighth of them present only once. The V gene's germline CDR1 is SNHLY and CDR2 FYNNEI. CDR3 size: 13 residues. V was pared by 4 bases and J by 6 bases, with 11 bases between. The specimen sequenced was naive CD4+ T cells from blood. The source is a woman aged 18-29 years in good health. The chain combines TRBV2 with TRBJ2-3; the D is unclear. CDR3 in amino acids: CASSGLVADTQYF. CDR3 coding DNA: TGTGCCAGCAGTGGGCTAGTGGCTGATACGCAGTATTTT.